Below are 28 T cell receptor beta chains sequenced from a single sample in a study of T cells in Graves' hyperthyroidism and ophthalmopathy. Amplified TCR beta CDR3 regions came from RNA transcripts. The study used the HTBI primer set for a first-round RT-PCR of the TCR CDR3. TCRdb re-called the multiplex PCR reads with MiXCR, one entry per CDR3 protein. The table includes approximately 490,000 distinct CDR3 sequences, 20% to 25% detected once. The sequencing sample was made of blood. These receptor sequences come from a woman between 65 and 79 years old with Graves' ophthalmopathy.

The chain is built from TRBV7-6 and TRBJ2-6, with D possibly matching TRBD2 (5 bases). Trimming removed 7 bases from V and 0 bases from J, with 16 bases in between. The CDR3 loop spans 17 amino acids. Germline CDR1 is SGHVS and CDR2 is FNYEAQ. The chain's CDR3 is CASTGWAGGSGANVLTF. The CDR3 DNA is TGTGCCAGCACCGGGTGGGCGGGTGGCTCTGGGGCCAACGTCCTGACTTTC.

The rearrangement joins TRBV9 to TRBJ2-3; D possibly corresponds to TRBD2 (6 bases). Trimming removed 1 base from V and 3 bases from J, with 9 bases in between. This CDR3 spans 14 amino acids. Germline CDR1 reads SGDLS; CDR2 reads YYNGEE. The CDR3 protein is CASSVSGVTDTQYF. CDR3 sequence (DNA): TGTGCCAGCAGCGTATCGGGGGTTACAGATACGCAGTATTTT.

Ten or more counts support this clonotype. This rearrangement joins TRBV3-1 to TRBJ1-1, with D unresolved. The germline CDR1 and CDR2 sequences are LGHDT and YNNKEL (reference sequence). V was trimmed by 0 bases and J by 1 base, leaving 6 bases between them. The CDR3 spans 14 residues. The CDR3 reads CASSQEGRNTEAFF. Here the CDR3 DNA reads TGTGCCAGCAGCCAAGAGGGGAGGAACACTGAAGCTTTCTTT. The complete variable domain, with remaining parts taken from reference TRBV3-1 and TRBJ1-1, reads DTAVSQTPKYLVTQMGNDKSIKCEQNLGHDTMYWYKQDSKKFLKIMFSYNNKELIINETVPNRFSPKSPDKAHLNLHINSLELGDSAVYFCASSQEGRNTEAFFGQGTRLTVV.

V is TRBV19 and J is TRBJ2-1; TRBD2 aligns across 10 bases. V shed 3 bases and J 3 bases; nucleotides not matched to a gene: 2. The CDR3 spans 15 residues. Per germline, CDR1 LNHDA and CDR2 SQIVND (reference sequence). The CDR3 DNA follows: TGTGCCAGTAGTATTTCTAGCGGGGGCTACAATGAGCAGTTCTTC. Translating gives CASSISSGGYNEQFF. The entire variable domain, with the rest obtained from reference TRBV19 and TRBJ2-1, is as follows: DGGITQSPKYLFRKEGQNVTLSCEQNLNHDAMYWYRQDPGQGLRLIYYSQIVNDFQKGDIAEGYSVSREKKESFPLTVTSAQKNPTAFYLCASSISSGGYNEQFFGPGTRLTVL.

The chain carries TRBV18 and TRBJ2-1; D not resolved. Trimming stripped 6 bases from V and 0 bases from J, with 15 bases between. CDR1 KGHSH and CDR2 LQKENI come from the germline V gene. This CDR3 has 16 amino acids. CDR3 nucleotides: TGTGCCAGCTCCCTAGGACCGGCAGGCTCCTACAATGAGCAGTTCTTC. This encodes CASSLGPAGSYNEQFF.

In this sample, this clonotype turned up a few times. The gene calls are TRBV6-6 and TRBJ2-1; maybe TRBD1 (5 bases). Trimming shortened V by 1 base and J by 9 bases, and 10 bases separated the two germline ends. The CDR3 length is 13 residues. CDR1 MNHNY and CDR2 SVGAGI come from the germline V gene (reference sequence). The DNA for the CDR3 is TGTGCCAGCAGTTACTTAGAGCAGGGTGAGCAGTTCTTC. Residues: CASSYLEQGEQFF.

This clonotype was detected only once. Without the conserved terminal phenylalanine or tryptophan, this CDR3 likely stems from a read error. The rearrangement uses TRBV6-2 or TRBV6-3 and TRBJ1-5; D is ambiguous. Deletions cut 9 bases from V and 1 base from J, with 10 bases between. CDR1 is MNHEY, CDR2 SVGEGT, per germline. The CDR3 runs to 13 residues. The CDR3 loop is CASRGPSNQPQHL. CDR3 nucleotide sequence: TGTGCCAGTCGAGGACCGAGCAATCAGCCCCAGCATCTT.

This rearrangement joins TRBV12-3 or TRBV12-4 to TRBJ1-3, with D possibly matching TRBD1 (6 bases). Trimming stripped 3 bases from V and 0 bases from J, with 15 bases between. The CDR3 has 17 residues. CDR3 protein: CASSFLVGGSSGNTIYF. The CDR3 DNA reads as TGTGCCAGCAGTTTTCTTGTAGGGGGGAGCTCTGGAAACACCATATATTTT.

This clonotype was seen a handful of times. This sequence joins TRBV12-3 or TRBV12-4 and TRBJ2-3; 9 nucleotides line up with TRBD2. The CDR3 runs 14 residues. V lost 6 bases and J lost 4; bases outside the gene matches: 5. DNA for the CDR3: TGTGCCAGCAGGGGGCAGCGGGAGGCAGATACGCAGTATTTT. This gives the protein CASRGQREADTQYF.

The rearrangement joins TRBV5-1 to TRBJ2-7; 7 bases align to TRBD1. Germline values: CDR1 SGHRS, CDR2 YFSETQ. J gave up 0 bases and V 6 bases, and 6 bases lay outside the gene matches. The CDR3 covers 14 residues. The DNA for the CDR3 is TGCGCCAGCACCGTGGGGACAGACTCCTACGAGCAGTACTTC. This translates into CASTVGTDSYEQYF.

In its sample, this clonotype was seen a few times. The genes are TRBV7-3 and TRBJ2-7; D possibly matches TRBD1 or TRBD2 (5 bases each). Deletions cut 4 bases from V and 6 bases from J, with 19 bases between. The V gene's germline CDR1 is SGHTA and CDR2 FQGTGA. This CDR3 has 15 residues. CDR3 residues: CASSSMGPRLSEQYF. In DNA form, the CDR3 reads TGTGCCAGCAGCTCCATGGGACCCCGACTGAGCGAGCAGTACTTC.

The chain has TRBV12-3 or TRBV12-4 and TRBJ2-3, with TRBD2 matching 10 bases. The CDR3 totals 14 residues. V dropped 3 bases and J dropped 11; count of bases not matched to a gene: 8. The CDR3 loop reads CASSLSSGSQMQYF. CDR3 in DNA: TGTGCCAGCAGTTTGTCTAGCGGGAGTCAGATGCAGTATTTT.

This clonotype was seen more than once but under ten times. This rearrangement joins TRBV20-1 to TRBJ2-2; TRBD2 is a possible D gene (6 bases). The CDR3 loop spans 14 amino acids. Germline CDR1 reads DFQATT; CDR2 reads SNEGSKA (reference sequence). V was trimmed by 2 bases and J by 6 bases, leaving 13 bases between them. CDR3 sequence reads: CSARHGGRAGELFF. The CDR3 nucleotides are TGCAGTGCTAGACACGGGGGAAGGGCCGGGGAGCTGTTTTTT.

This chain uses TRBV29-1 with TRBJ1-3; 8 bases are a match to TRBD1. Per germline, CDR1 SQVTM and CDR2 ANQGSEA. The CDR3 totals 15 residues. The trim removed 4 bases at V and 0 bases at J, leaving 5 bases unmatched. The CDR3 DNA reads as TGCAGCGTTGGGAAGGGGACAGGCTCTGGAAACACCATATATTTT. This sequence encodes CSVGKGTGSGNTIYF.

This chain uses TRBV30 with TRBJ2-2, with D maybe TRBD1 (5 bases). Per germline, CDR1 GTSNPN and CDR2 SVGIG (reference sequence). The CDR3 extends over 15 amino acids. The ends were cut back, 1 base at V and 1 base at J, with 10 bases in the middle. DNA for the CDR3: TGTGCCTGGAGTGGTTCCGACAGGAACACCGGGGAGCTGTTTTTT. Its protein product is CAWSGSDRNTGELFF.

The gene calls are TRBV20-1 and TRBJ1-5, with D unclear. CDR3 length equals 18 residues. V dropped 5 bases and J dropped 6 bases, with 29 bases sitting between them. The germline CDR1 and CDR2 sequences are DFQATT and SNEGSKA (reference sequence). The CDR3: CSALGSDFTTRRSQPQHF. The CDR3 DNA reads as TGCAGTGCTCTAGGGAGCGATTTCACGACAAGGAGGAGTCAGCCCCAGCATTTT.

For the CDR3, the DNA is TGCAGCGCTTTCGCCGGGACAGCGAACACCGGGGAGCTGTTTTTT. It specifies CSAFAGTANTGELFF. The genes are TRBV29-1 and TRBJ2-2; the match to TRBD1 covers 7 bases. The germline gives CDR1 SQVTM, CDR2 ANQGSEA. The J segment lost 0 bases and the V segment lost 7 bases, leaving 8 bases of the junction unmatched. The CDR3 sequence is 15 residues long.

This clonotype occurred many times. The CDR3 nucleotides read TGTGCCAGCAGCCAACAGGGAGGGGGCTACACCTTC. Protein sequence: CASSQQGGGYTF. V is TRBV7-2 and J is TRBJ1-2; D perhaps matches TRBD1 (6 bases). The CDR3 loop spans 12 amino acids. With 5 bases removed from V and 8 bases from J, the gap between germline ends came to 12 bases. Germline V gives CDR1 SGHTA, CDR2 FQGNSA.

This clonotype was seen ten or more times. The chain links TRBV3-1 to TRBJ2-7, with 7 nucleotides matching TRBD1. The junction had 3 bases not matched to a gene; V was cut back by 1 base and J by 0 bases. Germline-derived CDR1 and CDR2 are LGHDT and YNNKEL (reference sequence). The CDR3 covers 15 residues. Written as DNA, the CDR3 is TGTGCCAGCAGCCAAGGGGACAGTCGCTCCTACGAGCAGTACTTC. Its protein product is CASSQGDSRSYEQYF.

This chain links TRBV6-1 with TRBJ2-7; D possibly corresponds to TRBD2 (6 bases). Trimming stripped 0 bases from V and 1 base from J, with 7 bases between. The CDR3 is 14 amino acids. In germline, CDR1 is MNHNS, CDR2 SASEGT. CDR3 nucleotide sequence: TGTGCCAGCAGTGAAGCGGGGGGATCCTACGAGCAGTACTTC. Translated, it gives CASSEAGGSYEQYF.

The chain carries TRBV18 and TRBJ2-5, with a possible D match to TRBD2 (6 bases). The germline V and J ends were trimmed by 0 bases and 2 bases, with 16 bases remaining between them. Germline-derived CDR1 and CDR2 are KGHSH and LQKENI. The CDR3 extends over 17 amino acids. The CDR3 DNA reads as TGTGCCAGCTCACCACCGTTAGCGGAGCGGCAACAAGAGACCCAGTACTTC. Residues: CASSPPLAERQQETQYF.

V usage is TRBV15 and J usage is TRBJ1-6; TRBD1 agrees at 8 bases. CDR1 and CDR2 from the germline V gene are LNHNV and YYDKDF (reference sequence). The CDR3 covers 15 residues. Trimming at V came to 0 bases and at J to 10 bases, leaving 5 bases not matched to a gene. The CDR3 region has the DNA TGTGCCACCAGCAGAGACAGGGGGCCGGGATCACCCCTCCACTTT. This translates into CATSRDRGPGSPLHF.

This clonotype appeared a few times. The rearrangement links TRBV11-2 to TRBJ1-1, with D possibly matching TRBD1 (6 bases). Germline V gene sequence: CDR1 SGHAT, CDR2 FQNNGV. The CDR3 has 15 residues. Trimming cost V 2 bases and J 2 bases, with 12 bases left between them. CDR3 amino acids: CASSLQGRVNTEAFF. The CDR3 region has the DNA TGTGCCAGCAGCTTACAGGGGCGCGTTAACACTGAAGCTTTCTTT.

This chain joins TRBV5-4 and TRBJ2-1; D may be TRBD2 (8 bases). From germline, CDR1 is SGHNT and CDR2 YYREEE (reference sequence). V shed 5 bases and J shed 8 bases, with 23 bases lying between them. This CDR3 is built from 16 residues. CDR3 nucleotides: TGTGCCAGCAGTCCCGGGACTAGGGGGCCCGGGCATGAGCAGTTCTTC. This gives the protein CASSPGTRGPGHEQFF.

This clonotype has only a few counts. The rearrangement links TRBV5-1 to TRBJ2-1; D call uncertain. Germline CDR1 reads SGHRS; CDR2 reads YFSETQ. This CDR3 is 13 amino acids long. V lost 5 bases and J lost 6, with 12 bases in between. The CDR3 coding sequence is TGCGCCAGCAGGGAGTCCCCTCGCAATGAGCAGTTCTTC. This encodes CASRESPRNEQFF. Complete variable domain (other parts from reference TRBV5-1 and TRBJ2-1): KAGVTQTPRYLIKTRGQQVTLSCSPISGHRSVSWYQQTPGQGLQFLFEYFSETQRNKGNFPGRFSGRQFSNSRSEMNVSTLELGDSALYLCASRESPRNEQFFGPGTRLTVL.

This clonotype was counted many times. CDR3 coding DNA: TGTGCCAGCAGTGCCTTATTCAGTGGCAATCAGCCCCAGCATTTT. Translation: CASSALFSGNQPQHF. The chain uses TRBV6-1 and TRBJ1-5; no definite D call. The CDR3 runs to 15 residues. V was cut by 4 bases and J by 2 bases, with 12 bases left in between. Germline CDR1 and CDR2: MNHNS and SASEGT.

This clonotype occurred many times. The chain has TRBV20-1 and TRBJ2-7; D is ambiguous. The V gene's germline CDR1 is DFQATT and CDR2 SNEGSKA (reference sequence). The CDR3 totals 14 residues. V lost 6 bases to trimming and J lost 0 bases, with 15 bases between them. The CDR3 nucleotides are TGCAGTGCCGCCTTCGGAGCGAGCTCCTACGAGCAGTACTTC. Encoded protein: CSAAFGASSYEQYF.

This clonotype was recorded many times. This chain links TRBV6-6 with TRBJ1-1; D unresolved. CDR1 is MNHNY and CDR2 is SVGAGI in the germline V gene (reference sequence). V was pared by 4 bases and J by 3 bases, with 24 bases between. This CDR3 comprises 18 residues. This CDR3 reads CASSSIPTGPADHTEAFF. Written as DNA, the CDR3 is TGTGCCAGCAGTTCCATACCTACGGGCCCCGCAGACCACACTGAAGCTTTCTTT.